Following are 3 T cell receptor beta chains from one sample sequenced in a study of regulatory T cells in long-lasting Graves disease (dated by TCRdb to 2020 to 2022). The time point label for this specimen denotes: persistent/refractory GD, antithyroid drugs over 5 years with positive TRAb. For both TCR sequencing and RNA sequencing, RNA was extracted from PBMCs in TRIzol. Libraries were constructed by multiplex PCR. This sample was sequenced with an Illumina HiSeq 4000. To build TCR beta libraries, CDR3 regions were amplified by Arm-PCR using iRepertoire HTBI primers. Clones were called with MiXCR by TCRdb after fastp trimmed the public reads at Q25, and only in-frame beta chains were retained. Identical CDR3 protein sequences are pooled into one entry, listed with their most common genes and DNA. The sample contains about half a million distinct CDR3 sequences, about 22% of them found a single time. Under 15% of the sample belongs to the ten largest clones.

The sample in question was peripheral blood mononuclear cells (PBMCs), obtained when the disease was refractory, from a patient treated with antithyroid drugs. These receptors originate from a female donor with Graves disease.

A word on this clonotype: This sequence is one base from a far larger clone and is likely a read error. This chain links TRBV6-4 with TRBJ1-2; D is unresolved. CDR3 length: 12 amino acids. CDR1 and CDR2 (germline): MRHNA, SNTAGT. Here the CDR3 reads CASIAQADGCTF. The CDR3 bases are TGTGCCAGCATCGCTCAGGCGGATGGCTGCACCTTC.

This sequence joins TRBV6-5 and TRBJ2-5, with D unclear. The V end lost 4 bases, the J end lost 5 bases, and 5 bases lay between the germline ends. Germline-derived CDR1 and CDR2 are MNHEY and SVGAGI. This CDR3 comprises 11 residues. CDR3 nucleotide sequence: TGTGCCAGCAGTTCGGTGGAGACCCAGTACTTC. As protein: CASSSVETQYF.

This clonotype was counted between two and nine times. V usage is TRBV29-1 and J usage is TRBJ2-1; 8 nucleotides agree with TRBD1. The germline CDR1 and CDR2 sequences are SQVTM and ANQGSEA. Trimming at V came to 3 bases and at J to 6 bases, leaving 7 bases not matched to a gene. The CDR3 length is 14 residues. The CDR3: CSVDRGQGANEQFF. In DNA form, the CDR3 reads TGCAGCGTTGATAGGGGTCAGGGGGCCAATGAGCAGTTCTTC.